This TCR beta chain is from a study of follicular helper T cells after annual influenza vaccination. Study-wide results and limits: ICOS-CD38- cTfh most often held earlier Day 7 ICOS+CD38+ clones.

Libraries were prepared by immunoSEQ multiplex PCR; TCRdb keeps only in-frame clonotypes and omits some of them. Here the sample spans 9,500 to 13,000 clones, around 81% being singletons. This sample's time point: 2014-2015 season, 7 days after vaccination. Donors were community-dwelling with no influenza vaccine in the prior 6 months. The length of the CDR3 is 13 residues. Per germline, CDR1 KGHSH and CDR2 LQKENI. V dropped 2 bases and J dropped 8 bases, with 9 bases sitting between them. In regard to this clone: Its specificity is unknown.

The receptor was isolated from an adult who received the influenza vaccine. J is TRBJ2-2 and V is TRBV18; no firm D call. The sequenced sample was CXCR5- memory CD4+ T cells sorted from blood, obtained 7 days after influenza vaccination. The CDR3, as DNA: TGTGCCAGCTCACCAAGGTCCGAGGGGGAGCTGTTTTTT. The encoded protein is CASSPRSEGELFF.